The clone carrying this T cell receptor beta chain has a handful of counts. Its antigen is not known. Any gene name here is a mouse gene name. The read ends 4 residues shy of where the CDR3 ends; the end is completed using the germline J gene. This record comes from a study of CD8+ T cells in alopecia areata. In the study overall: Grafts of skin from C3H/HeJ donors aged roughly 6-12 months with spontaneous alopecia went to female C3H/HeJ mice aged roughly 7-10 weeks.

General observations from the study: Normal skin's resident alphabeta T cells are sequenced alongside lesional scalp T cells. TCR sharing across patients was less clear than in mice, possibly HLA-related. Higher clonality than in normal scalp was seen in lesional scalp, especially alopecia totalis/universalis.

Sequencing templates came from extracted RNA that was reverse transcribed into cDNA. Sequencing used immunoSEQ multiplex PCR; TCRdb keeps in-frame clones, though not all of them. Altogether 290,000 or so clones were found in the sample, and no singletons occur. Losses at the gene ends were 2 bases for V and 2 bases for J; bases not matched to a gene: 3. From germline, CDR1 is FNHDT and CDR2 SITEND (reference sequence). This CDR3 region has 15 residues. Markers including CD4, CD8alpha, NKG2D and NKG2ACE guided sorting of pooled cutaneous lymph node cells. Sequencing input: CD4+ T cells sorted from a lymph node. The chain recombines TRBV19 with TRBJ2-1, with 8 bases matching TRBD2. The sequence came from a C3H/HeJ mouse with alopecia areata. The MHC haplotype recorded for the strain is H2-k. CDR3 loop: CASSMRGGDYAEQFF. The covered CDR3 bases are TGTGCCAGCAGTATGAGGGGGGGCGACTATGCT.